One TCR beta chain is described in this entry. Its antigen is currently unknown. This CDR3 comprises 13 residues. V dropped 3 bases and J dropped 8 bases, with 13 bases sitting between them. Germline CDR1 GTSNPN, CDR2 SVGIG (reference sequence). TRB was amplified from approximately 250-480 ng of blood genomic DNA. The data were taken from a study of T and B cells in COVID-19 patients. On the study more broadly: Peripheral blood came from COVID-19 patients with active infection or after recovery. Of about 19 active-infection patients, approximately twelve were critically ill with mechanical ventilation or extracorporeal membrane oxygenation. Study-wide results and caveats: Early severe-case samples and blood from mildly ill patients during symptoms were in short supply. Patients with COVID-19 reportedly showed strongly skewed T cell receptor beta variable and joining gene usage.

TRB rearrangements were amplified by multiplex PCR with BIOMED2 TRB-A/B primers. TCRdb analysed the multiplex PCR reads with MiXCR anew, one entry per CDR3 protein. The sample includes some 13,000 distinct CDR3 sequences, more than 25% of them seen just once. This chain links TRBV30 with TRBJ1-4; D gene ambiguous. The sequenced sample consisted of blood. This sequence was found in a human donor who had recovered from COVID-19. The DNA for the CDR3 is TGTGCCTGGAGAAGACCCGATCTAGAAAAACTGTTTTTT. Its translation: CAWRRPDLEKLFF. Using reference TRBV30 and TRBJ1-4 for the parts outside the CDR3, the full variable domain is SQTIHQWPATLVQPVGSPLSLECTVEGTSNPNLYWYRQAAGRGLQLLFYSVGIGQISSEVPQNLSASRPQDRQFILSSKKLLLSDSGFYLCAWRRPDLEKLFFGSGTQLSVL.